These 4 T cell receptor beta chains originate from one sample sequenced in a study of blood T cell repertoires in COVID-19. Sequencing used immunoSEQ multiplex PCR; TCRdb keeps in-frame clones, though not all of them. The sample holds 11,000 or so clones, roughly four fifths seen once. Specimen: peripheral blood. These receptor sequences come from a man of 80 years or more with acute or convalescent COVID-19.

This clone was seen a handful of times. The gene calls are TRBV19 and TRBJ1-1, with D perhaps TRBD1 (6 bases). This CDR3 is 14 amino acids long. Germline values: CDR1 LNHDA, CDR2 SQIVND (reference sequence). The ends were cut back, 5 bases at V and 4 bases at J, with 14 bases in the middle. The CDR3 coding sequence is TGTGCCAGTAGTCAGTTTGTCAGGGGCACTGAAGCTTTCTTT. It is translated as CASSQFVRGTEAFF.

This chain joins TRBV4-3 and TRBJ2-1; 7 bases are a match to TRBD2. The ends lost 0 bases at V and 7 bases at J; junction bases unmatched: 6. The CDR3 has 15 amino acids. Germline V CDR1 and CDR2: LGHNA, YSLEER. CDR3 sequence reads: CASSQDTGGFNEQFF. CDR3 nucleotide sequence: TGCGCCAGCAGCCAAGATACCGGGGGGTTTAATGAGCAGTTCTTC.

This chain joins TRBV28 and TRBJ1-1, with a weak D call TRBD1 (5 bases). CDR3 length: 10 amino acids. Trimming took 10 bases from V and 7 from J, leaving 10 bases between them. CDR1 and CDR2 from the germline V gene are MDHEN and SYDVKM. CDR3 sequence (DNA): TGTGCCACCCGACAGATTGAAGCTTTCTTT. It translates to CATRQIEAFF.

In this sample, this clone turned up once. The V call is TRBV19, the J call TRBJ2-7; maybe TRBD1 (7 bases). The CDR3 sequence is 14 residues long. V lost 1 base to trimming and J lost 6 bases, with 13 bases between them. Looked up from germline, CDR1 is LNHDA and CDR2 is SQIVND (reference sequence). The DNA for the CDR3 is TGTGCCAGTAGTATAGTGGAGGGGGCGATCGAGCAGTACTTC. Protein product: CASSIVEGAIEQYF.